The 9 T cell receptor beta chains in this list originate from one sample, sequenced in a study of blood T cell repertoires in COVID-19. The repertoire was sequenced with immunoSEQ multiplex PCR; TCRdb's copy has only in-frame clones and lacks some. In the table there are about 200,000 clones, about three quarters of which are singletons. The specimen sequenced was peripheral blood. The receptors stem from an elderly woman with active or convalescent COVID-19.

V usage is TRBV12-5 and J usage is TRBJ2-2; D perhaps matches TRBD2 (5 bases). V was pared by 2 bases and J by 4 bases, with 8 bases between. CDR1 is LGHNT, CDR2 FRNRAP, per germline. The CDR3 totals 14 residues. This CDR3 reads CASGLFGVTGELFF. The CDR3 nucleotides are TGTGCTAGTGGTTTGTTCGGGGTCACCGGGGAGCTGTTTTTT. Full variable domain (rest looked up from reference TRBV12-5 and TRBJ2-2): DARVTQTPRHKVTEMGQEVTMRCQPILGHNTVFWYRQTMMQGLELLAYFRNRAPLDDSGMPKDRFSAEMPDATLATLKIQPSEPRDSAVYFCASGLFGVTGELFFGEGSRLTVL.

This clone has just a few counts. CDR3 DNA: TGTGCCACAATTAATAAAGGGGGCAAAAACATTCAGTACTTC. This codes for CATINKGGKNIQYF. V and J are TRBV24-1 and TRBJ2-4, with a weak D call TRBD1 (6 bases). In germline, CDR1 is KGHDR, CDR2 SFDVKD. Trimming cost V 10 bases and J 3 bases, with 15 bases left between them. The CDR3 runs 14 residues.

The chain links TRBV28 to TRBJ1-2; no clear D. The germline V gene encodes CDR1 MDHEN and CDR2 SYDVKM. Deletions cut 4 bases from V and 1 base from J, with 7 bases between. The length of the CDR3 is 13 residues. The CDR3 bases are TGTGCCAGCAGTTCGGTCAATAACTATGGCTACACCTTC. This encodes CASSSVNNYGYTF.

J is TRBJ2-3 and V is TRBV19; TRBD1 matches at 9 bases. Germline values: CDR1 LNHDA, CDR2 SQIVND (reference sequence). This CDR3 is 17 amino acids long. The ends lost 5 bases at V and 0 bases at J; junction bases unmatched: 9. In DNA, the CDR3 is TGTGCCAGTAGTCACGGGACAGGGTCTTCTAGCACAGATACGCAGTATTTT. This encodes CASSHGTGSSSTDTQYF.

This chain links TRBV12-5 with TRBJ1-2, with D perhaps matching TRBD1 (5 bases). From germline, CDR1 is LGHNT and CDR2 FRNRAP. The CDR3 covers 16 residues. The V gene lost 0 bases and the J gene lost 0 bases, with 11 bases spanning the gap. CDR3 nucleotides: TGTGCTAGTGGTTTGGTAATGACAGACACTAACTATGGCTACACCTTC. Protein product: CASGLVMTDTNYGYTF.

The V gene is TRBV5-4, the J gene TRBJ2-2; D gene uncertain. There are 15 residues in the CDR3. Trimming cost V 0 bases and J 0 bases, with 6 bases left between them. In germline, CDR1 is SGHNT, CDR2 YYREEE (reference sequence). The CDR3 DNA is TGTGCCAGCAGCTTGGGAGGAACGAACACCGGGGAGCTGTTTTTT. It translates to CASSLGGTNTGELFF.

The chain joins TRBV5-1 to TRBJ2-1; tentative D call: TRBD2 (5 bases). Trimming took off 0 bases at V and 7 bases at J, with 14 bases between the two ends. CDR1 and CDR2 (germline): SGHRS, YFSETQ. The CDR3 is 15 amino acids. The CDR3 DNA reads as TGCGCCAGCAGCTTGGTGCCTCGAGGGATGAATGAGCAGTTCTTC. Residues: CASSLVPRGMNEQFF.

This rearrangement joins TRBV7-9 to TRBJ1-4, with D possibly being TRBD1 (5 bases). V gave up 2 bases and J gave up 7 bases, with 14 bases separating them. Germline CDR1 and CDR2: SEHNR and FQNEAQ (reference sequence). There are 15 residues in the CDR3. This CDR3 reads CASSLIWTRSEKLFF. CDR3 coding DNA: TGTGCCAGCAGCTTAATATGGACAAGGAGTGAAAAACTGTTTTTT.

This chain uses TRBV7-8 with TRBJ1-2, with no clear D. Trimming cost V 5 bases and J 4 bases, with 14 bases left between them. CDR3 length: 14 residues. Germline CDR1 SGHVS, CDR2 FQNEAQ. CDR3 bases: TGTGCCAGCAGCCCACTAGGATCTGGCTATGGCTACACCTTC. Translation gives CASSPLGSGYGYTF.